Listed here are 11 T cell receptor beta chains from one sample, sequenced in a study of shared clonotypes between healthy human individuals (dated by TCRdb to between 2020 and 2021). Library preparation employed the immunoSEQ multiplex PCR assay. Sourced from immuneACCESS, this table was stored by TCRdb with only in-frame sequences that have V and J called. A share of the clones is absent; for the studies checked, an unresolved V gene accounts for under half, and the remainder has no known explanation. Here the sample has over 2 million clones; 85% to 95% occur a single time. Around 0.35% of the sample comes from the top ten. Sample: naive CD4+ T cells from PBMCs. Reading the label with the study, this specimen's cell subset or site is: CD45RA+ positively selected. Receptors originate from a man between 18 and 35 years old in good health. Some clones in this sample may be carry-over from other donors' samples.

The chain carries TRBV18 and TRBJ2-7; 11 nucleotides align to TRBD1. The CDR3 sequence is 15 residues long. Trimming at V came to 4 bases and at J to 3 bases, leaving 5 bases not matched to a gene. CDR1 is KGHSH and CDR2 is LQKENI in the germline V gene. The CDR3 is CASSQPGQGDYEQYF. Written as DNA, the CDR3 is TGTGCCAGCTCACAACCGGGACAGGGGGACTACGAGCAGTACTTC.

The rearrangement links TRBV19 to TRBJ2-7; maybe TRBD2 (7 bases). Per the germline V gene, CDR1 is LNHDA and CDR2 is SQIVND (reference sequence). Deletions cut 6 bases from V and 1 base from J, with 13 bases between. CDR3 length equals 14 residues. CDR3 in amino acids: CASRRGGGSYEQYF. DNA for the CDR3: TGTGCCAGTAGACGAGGGGGGGGTTCCTACGAGCAGTACTTC.

The gene calls are TRBV7-8 and TRBJ1-1, with no clear D. This CDR3 is built from 13 residues. Germline V gene lookup returns CDR1 SGHVS and CDR2 FQNEAQ. V dropped 2 bases and J dropped 5 bases, with 9 bases sitting between them. CDR3 coding DNA: TGTGCCAGCAGCTTACTGTTGGGGACTGAAGCTTTCTTT. This translates into CASSLLLGTEAFF.

Of note for this clone: The sample has other DNA sequences that encode this CDR3 too. CDR3 bases: TGTGCCACCAGCAGAGAGGGGTTCTACGAGCAGTACTTC. Translated, it gives CATSREGFYEQYF. The rearrangement links TRBV15 to TRBJ2-7, with D hard to call. V was cut by 0 bases and J by 3 bases, with 6 bases left in between. Germline V gives CDR1 LNHNV, CDR2 YYDKDF (reference sequence). There are 13 residues in the CDR3.

Only a few counts were recorded for this clone. This chain connects TRBV6-1 to TRBJ2-7, with D unclear. The CDR3 runs to 13 residues. The V gene lost 6 bases and the J gene lost 4 bases, with 13 bases spanning the gap. In germline, CDR1 is MNHNS, CDR2 SASEGT. The CDR3 DNA is TGTGCCAGCAGGCCCTTTTTCGGGTACGAGCAGTACTTC. It encodes CASRPFFGYEQYF.

The chain combines TRBV28 with TRBJ2-1; 7 bases agree with TRBD1. From germline, CDR1 is MDHEN and CDR2 SYDVKM. V lost 6 bases to trimming and J lost 4 bases; unmatched junction nucleotides: 3. CDR3 length: 13 amino acids. The CDR3 nucleotides are TGTGCCAGCAGGGTGACAGGGTACAATGAGCAGTTCTTC. Amino acids: CASRVTGYNEQFF.

This chain connects TRBV5-1 to TRBJ1-1; 8 bases are a match to TRBD1. The CDR3 spans 14 residues. V lost 7 bases and J lost 1; bases outside the gene matches: 6. The V gene's germline CDR1 is SGHRS and CDR2 YFSETQ. In DNA, the CDR3 is TGCGCCAGCGGCTCCGGGACAGGGAACACTGAAGCTTTCTTT. This gives the protein CASGSGTGNTEAFF.

V is TRBV6-5 and J is TRBJ1-5; TRBD1 matches at 7 bases. The CDR3 contains 12 residues. Trimming took 11 bases from V and 9 from J; bases not matched to a gene: 10. Per the germline V gene, CDR1 is MNHEY and CDR2 is SVGAGI. CDR3 DNA: TGTGCCTACCTGGGACAGCTGTCGCCCCAGCATTTT. It is translated as CAYLGQLSPQHF.

The J gene is TRBJ2-6, the V gene TRBV9, with D possibly TRBD1 on 5 matching bases. The CDR3 has 19 residues. Trimming took 4 bases from V and 0 from J, leaving 20 bases between them. CDR1 is SGDLS and CDR2 is YYNGEE in the germline V gene. CDR3 residues: CASSQHLQGSVSGANVLTF. Written as DNA, the CDR3 is TGTGCCAGCAGCCAGCACCTGCAGGGCAGTGTCTCTGGGGCCAACGTCCTGACTTTC. Looking up the rest from reference TRBV9 and TRBJ2-6 gives the full variable domain: DSGVTQTPKHLITATGQRVTLRCSPRSGDLSVYWYQQSLDQGLQFLIQYYNGEERAKGNILERFSAQQFPDLHSELNLSSLELGDSALYFCASSQHLQGSVSGANVLTFGAGSRLTVL.

As to this clone: Other DNA sequences in this sample translate to the same CDR3. The V call is TRBV9, the J call TRBJ2-3; 7 bases fit TRBD2. The germline V gene encodes CDR1 SGDLS and CDR2 YYNGEE. V was clipped by 2 bases and J by 6 bases; unmatched bases: 6. There are 14 residues in the CDR3. CDR3 protein: CASSVLAGADTQYF. The CDR3 nucleotides are TGTGCCAGCAGCGTTCTTGCGGGAGCGGATACGCAGTATTTT.

The chain joins TRBV5-1 to TRBJ2-1, with D perhaps TRBD1 or TRBD2 (6 bases each). The CDR3 contains 17 residues. Germline V gene sequence: CDR1 SGHRS, CDR2 YFSETQ. The germline V and J ends were trimmed by 1 base and 7 bases, with 21 bases remaining between them. As DNA, the CDR3 is TGCGCCAGCAGCTTGACTTTAGGTAGGGGGGAGAGTAATGAGCAGTTCTTC. Translated: CASSLTLGRGESNEQFF.